This T cell receptor beta chain was found in a study of OX40 agonist ivuxolimab in advanced cancers. About the study: Hepatocellular carcinoma, melanoma, renal cell or head and neck cancer occurred in dose-escalation patients. General observations from the study: At 0.1 to 3.0 mg/kg and by week 6, clonal expansion occurred in CD4+ and CD8+ blood T cells. Expanded clones were, on average, more numerous in CD8+ T cells than in CD4+.

This clone was found a few times. Its antigen is not known. The length of the CDR3 is 14 residues. The V gene's germline CDR1 is MNHEY and CDR2 SMNVEV (reference sequence). V trimming: 4 bases; J trimming: 4 bases; junction bases outside the gene matches: 4. Assay: immunoSEQ multiplex PCR; the TCRdb copy retains only in-frame clones and omits some. This table holds some 55,000 clones, approximately 84% found once. The sequence derives from an adult with an advanced solid tumor such as melanoma, head and neck, liver or kidney cancer. Specimen: CD4+ or CD8+ T cells sorted from blood, collected in a trial of the OX40 agonist ivuxolimab. The V and J genes are TRBV27 and TRBJ2-3; TRBD1 matches 8 bases. The CDR3 DNA sequence: TGTGCCAGCAGTTCCCGACAGGGGCCAGATACGCAGTATTTT. This gives the protein CASSSRQGPDTQYF.